Given below is one TCR beta chain in context. Its antigen is undetermined. PCR employed 60 Vbeta and 13 Jbeta primers. Per the study methods: Later analysis identified some 88 million unique TCR beta chains, roughly 11 million shared. Libraries were prepared by immunoSEQ multiplex PCR; TCRdb keeps only in-frame clonotypes and omits some of them. The DNA gave D and trimming, while V, J and clone size come from that table. This table has 150,000 to 200,000 clones, 80% to 90% appearing once. The V gene end was trimmed by 1 base and the J gene end by 7 bases; junction bases not matched to a gene: 7. The germline V gene encodes CDR1 GTSNPN and CDR2 SVGIG (reference sequence). This CDR3 region has 14 residues. The data originate from a study of cytomegalovirus exposure and HLA in healthy donors. Study-wide results and limits: Most sequenced TCRs were rare (though some public TCRs occurred in many donors). With high specificity and sensitivity, the classifier reportedly diagnosed cytomegalovirus status. An analysis done earlier found most TCR beta V segments productive about 90% or about 30% of the time.

This clonotype originated in a man in his late teens or twenties in good health and CMV-seropositive. Sequencing was done on a sample of PBMCs. The V gene is TRBV30, the J gene TRBJ2-5; 9 nucleotides line up with TRBD1. CDR3 nucleotides: TGTGCCTGGAGTGGTACAGGGGGCGCGGGGACCCAGTACTTC. This encodes CAWSGTGGAGTQYF.